The T cell receptor beta chain under discussion was sequenced for a study of blood T cells in healthy people across ages. This CDR3 has 15 residues. Germline CDR1 MNHNY, CDR2 SVGAGI (reference sequence). V shed 3 bases and J shed 0 bases, with 9 bases lying between them. A word on this clonotype: The antigen remains unidentified.

Primers used in a second PCR of about 7 to 12 cycles were a sample-barcoded 5' primer and a J-beta primer mix. TCRdb fed the 5' RACE reads into MiXCR, producing one record per CDR3 protein. The sample holds around 1,700,000 distinct CDR3 sequences, 28% seen once. General study findings and limits: Estimated diversity across one million T cells was deemed an underestimate. Higher diversity and more naive CD4+ cells were features of long-lived donors, compared to aged donors.

No fewer than 7 million PBMCs went into each sample. The sample taken for sequencing was blood. This sequence was found in a woman aged 25 to 39 in good health. This chain links TRBV6-6 with TRBJ1-5; unclear D gene. The CDR3 bases are TGTGCCAGCAGTTATAATCCGTATAGCAATCAGCCCCAGCATTTT. Protein: CASSYNPYSNQPQHF.